These 19 T cell receptor beta chains were sequenced from one sample in a study of cytomegalovirus exposure and HLA in healthy donors. The PCR was carried out with 60 Vbeta primers and 13 Jbeta primers. Sequencing used immunoSEQ multiplex PCR; TCRdb keeps in-frame clones, though not all of them. The sample lists over 100,000 clones, 65% to 80% occurring once. The sequenced sample consisted of PBMCs. The origin of the receptors is a man aged 25 to 40 in good health and CMV-seropositive.

This clone was observed a handful of times. The junction and the germline gene differ at one end; a read error may be behind it. The chain employs TRBV7-9 and TRBJ2-1, with 11 bases aligning to TRBD1. Germline lookup yields CDR1 SEHNR and CDR2 FQNEAQ (reference sequence). The CDR3 loop spans 16 amino acids. CDR3 in DNA: TGTTCCAGCAGCGGCCCCGGGACAGGGGGGTACGATGAGCAGTTCTTC. This encodes CSSSGPGTGGYDEQFF.

This rearrangement joins TRBV7-3 to TRBJ2-7; 8 bases map to TRBD1. The germline V gene has CDR1 SGHTA and CDR2 FQGTGA. This CDR3 is built from 14 residues. Losses at the gene ends were 0 bases for V and 3 bases for J; bases not matched to a gene: 1. CDR3 in amino acids: CASSLTGQGYEQYF. The CDR3 DNA sequence: TGTGCCAGCAGCTTAACAGGACAGGGCTACGAGCAGTACTTC.

The chain combines TRBV19 with TRBJ1-1; no firm D call. The CDR3 spans 15 residues. Germline V gives CDR1 LNHDA, CDR2 SQIVND (reference sequence). V lost 5 bases, J lost 5 bases, and 18 bases lay in between. CDR3 in DNA: TGTGCCAGTAGTCCTCGGACTCCCGTGTGGACTGAAGCTTTCTTT. It translates to CASSPRTPVWTEAFF.

This clone has just a few counts. CDR3 sequence (DNA): TGCGCCAGCAGCCAAGATAGTACAGCTGGGGCCAACGTCCTGACTTTC. It encodes CASSQDSTAGANVLTF. V is TRBV4-3 and J is TRBJ2-6; D unclear. Looked up from germline, CDR1 is LGHNA and CDR2 is YSLEER. The CDR3 runs 16 residues. V gave up 0 bases and J gave up 2 bases, with 8 bases separating them.

This clone was seen a few times. The DNA for the CDR3 is TGCGCCAGCAGCCGCAGGACAGCGGGGGGCAACACCGGGGAGCTGTTTTTT. Its protein product is CASSRRTAGGNTGELFF. This chain links TRBV4-3 with TRBJ2-2; TRBD2 matches 9 bases. Germline V gene data show CDR1 as LGHNA and CDR2 as YSLEER. This CDR3 is 17 amino acids long. Unmatched junction bases numbered 8, after V lost 4 bases and J lost 2 bases.

The chain combines TRBV30 with TRBJ1-3; D is ambiguous. This CDR3 region has 13 residues. V was trimmed by 7 bases and J by 0 bases, leaving 10 bases between them. The germline gives CDR1 GTSNPN, CDR2 SVGIG (reference sequence). CDR3 sequence (DNA): TGTGCCTCAGCGGTCAACTCTGGAAACACCATATATTTT. Amino acid sequence: CASAVNSGNTIYF.

This clone was observed many times. Other DNA sequences of this sample code for an identical CDR3. The chain has TRBV5-1 and TRBJ2-2; 9 bases are shared with TRBD1. There are 15 residues in the CDR3. The ends lost 3 bases at V and 4 bases at J; junction bases unmatched: 4. CDR1 and CDR2 from the germline V gene are SGHRS and YFSETQ. The DNA for the CDR3 is TGCGCCAGCAGCTCGGGACAGGGTGGCACCGGGGAGCTGTTTTTT. Amino acids: CASSSGQGGTGELFF. The complete variable domain, with remaining parts taken from reference TRBV5-1 and TRBJ2-2, reads KAGVTQTPRYLIKTRGQQVTLSCSPISGHRSVSWYQQTPGQGLQFLFEYFSETQRNKGNFPGRFSGRQFSNSRSEMNVSTLELGDSALYLCASSSGQGGTGELFFGEGSRLTVL.

The V gene is TRBV5-6, the J gene TRBJ2-7, with 11 bases fitting TRBD1. Per germline, CDR1 SGHDT and CDR2 YYEEEE. CDR3 length: 14 amino acids. V lost 2 bases and J lost 4; bases outside the gene matches: 2. CDR3 in amino acids: CASSFGTGGYEQYF. The CDR3 nucleotides read TGTGCCAGCAGCTTCGGGACAGGGGGGTACGAGCAGTACTTC.

The chain combines TRBV28 with TRBJ2-7; 8 nucleotides line up with TRBD1. The CDR3 is 13 residues long. Germline CDR1 and CDR2: MDHEN and SYDVKM. J gave up 3 bases and V 9 bases, and 7 bases lay outside the gene matches. The CDR3: CASDRGRLYEQYF. For the CDR3, the DNA is TGTGCCAGTGACAGGGGTAGACTCTACGAGCAGTACTTC.

The chain recombines TRBV7-9 with TRBJ1-2; TRBD1 agrees at 10 bases. The germline gives CDR1 SEHNR, CDR2 FQNEAQ (reference sequence). The V and J ends lost 5 bases and 6 bases, in that order; junction bases with no gene match: 9. The CDR3 has 15 amino acids. CDR3 region: CASSAPGTGAHGYTF. Here the CDR3 DNA reads TGTGCCAGCAGCGCGCCCGGGACAGGGGCACATGGCTACACCTTC.

The chain joins TRBV2 to TRBJ2-1, with TRBD1 as a possible D gene (5 bases). The germline gives CDR1 SNHLY, CDR2 FYNNEI. Trimming stripped 6 bases from V and 0 bases from J, with 12 bases between. CDR3 size: 15 residues. The CDR3 DNA sequence: TGTGCCAGCAGCCTACAGGCGAGCTCCTACAATGAGCAGTTCTTC. It yields the protein CASSLQASSYNEQFF.

The chain employs TRBV28 and TRBJ2-7; TRBD1 is a possible D gene (5 bases). V was cut by 5 bases and J by 4 bases, with 6 bases left in between. CDR3 length: 11 amino acids. CDR1 is MDHEN, CDR2 SYDVKM, per germline. CDR3 loop: CASSRQYEQYF. DNA of the CDR3: TGTGCCAGCAGTCGACAGTACGAGCAGTACTTC.

The rearrangement uses TRBV4-2 and TRBJ1-2, with D hard to call. CDR3 length equals 14 residues. Trimming pared 0 bases from V and 3 bases from J, leaving 8 bases between. In germline, CDR1 is LGHNA, CDR2 YNFKEQ. CDR3 sequence: CASSQDRLYYGYTF. For the CDR3, the DNA is TGTGCCAGCAGCCAAGATCGACTGTACTATGGCTACACCTTC.

The chain employs TRBV29-1 and TRBJ2-7; 11 nucleotides align to TRBD1. CDR1 SQVTM and CDR2 ANQGSEA come from the germline V gene. CDR3 length equals 13 residues. V shed 4 bases and J 5 bases; nucleotides not matched to a gene: 4. The CDR3 DNA follows: TGCAGCGTTGCAGGGACAGGGGGTAACGAGCAGTACTTC. Protein product: CSVAGTGGNEQYF.

A single count supports this clone. The rearrangement joins TRBV19 to TRBJ2-3; a possible D gene is TRBD1 (5 bases). The V end was cut by 1 base, the J end by 4 bases, with 12 bases between. The CDR3 has 15 residues. The germline CDR1 and CDR2 sequences are LNHDA and SQIVND (reference sequence). CDR3 residues: CASSIGGGGADTQYF. CDR3 bases: TGTGCCAGTAGTATAGGGGGCGGCGGAGCAGATACGCAGTATTTT.

This sequence joins TRBV5-1 and TRBJ2-3; 8 nucleotides agree with TRBD1. Germline V gene lookup returns CDR1 SGHRS and CDR2 YFSETQ. The CDR3 has 15 amino acids. The V gene end was trimmed by 0 bases and the J gene end by 6 bases; junction bases not matched to a gene: 6. The CDR3 sequence: CASSLAGTGGDTQYF. The CDR3 bases are TGCGCCAGCAGCTTGGCCGGGACAGGAGGGGATACGCAGTATTTT.

This clone was recorded a few times. This sequence joins TRBV7-6 and TRBJ1-1, with D possibly being TRBD1 (5 bases). The CDR3 spans 15 residues. Trimming left V 1 base short and J 2 bases short, with 11 bases between. Germline-derived CDR1 and CDR2 are SGHVS and FNYEAQ. CDR3 sequence reads: CASSLGAGFNTEAFF. The CDR3 DNA is TGTGCCAGCAGCTTAGGGGCAGGGTTTAACACTGAAGCTTTCTTT. Full variable domain (outside the CDR3, taken from reference TRBV7-6 and TRBJ1-1): GAGVSQSPRYKVTKRGQDVALRCDPISGHVSLYWYRQALGQGPEFLTYFNYEAQQDKSGLPNDRFSAERPEGSISTLTIQRTEQRDSAMYRCASSLGAGFNTEAFFGQGTRLTVV.

The chain combines TRBV13 with TRBJ2-5; D uncertain. Germline V gene lookup returns CDR1 PRHDT and CDR2 FYEKMQ (reference sequence). This CDR3 comprises 12 residues. V lost 6 bases and J lost 0, with 5 bases in between. CDR3 residues: CASSRYQETQYF. CDR3 DNA: TGTGCCAGCAGTCGGTACCAAGAGACCCAGTACTTC.

The chain employs TRBV20-1 and TRBJ2-7; unclear D gene. V dropped 2 bases and J dropped 7 bases, with 9 bases sitting between them. Germline V gene lookup returns CDR1 DFQATT and CDR2 SNEGSKA (reference sequence). The CDR3 totals 11 residues. The CDR3 loop is CSARKSMEQYF. DNA of the CDR3: TGCAGTGCTAGAAAATCCATGGAGCAGTACTTC.